The 5 T cell receptor beta chains below all came from one sample that was sequenced in a study of cytomegalovirus exposure and HLA in healthy donors. Researchers ran the PCR with 60 Vbeta and 13 Jbeta primers. This table comes from immunoSEQ multiplex PCR, and its TCRdb copy is limited to in-frame clones, with some not included. Here the sample spans roughly 130,000 clones, roughly 80% being singletons. Sequencing input: PBMCs. These receptors all stem from a boy younger than 18 in good health and CMV-seronegative.

V gene TRBV7-9 combines with J gene TRBJ2-5; D uncertain. CDR3 length: 14 residues. The germline V gene has CDR1 SEHNR and CDR2 FQNEAQ (reference sequence). Trimming took off 6 bases at V and 7 bases at J, with 18 bases between the two ends. CDR3 in DNA: TGTGCCAGCAGGAGCCAACCTCAATCGGGGACCCAGTACTTC. It codes for CASRSQPQSGTQYF.

This chain connects TRBV5-1 to TRBJ2-3; 7 nucleotides align to TRBD2. The germline V gene has CDR1 SGHRS and CDR2 YFSETQ. The CDR3 has 14 residues. Trimming cost V 7 bases and J 5 bases; bases outside gene matches: 10. The CDR3 protein is CASGLAVGGDTQYF. The CDR3 nucleotides read TGCGCCAGCGGCCTAGCGGTGGGGGGAGATACGCAGTATTTT.

The J gene is TRBJ2-7, the V gene TRBV5-8; TRBD2 matches at 7 bases. There are 14 residues in the CDR3. The germline CDR1 and CDR2 sequences are SGHTS and YDEGEE. J lost 0 bases, V lost 10 bases, and 10 bases had no gene match. CDR3: CASNRLAVSYEQYF. The CDR3 region has the DNA TGTGCCTCGAATCGGCTAGCGGTCTCCTACGAGCAGTACTTC.

The chain recombines TRBV7-2 with TRBJ1-5, with 8 positions matching TRBD1. CDR3 size: 16 residues. Germline V lookup: CDR1 SGHTA, CDR2 FQGNSA. V was pared by 0 bases and J by 4 bases, with 5 bases of the junction left unmatched. For the CDR3, the DNA is TGTGCCAGCAGCTTAGCTACGGACAGGGCAAATCAGCCCCAGCATTTT. Translating it yields CASSLATDRANQPQHF.

The chain joins TRBV20-1 to TRBJ2-7; a weak D match, TRBD2 (5 bases). Germline loops: CDR1 DFQATT, CDR2 SNEGSKA (reference sequence). The germline V and J ends were trimmed by 8 bases and 2 bases, with 10 bases remaining between them. The CDR3 is 11 residues long. CDR3 in DNA: TGCAGTACGGGGTTGGCCTACGAGCAGTACTTC. Amino acid sequence: CSTGLAYEQYF.